A selection of T cell receptor beta chains follows, all from one sample in a study of metastatic and nonmetastatic thyroid tumors. MiXCR was used by TCRdb to re-call the PCR reads. The sample includes under 75,000 clones, roughly 18% of them seen just once. The sequenced material came from blood. The receptor set was obtained from a female donor with papillary thyroid cancer or a benign thyroid nodule (not recorded which). Some clones in this sample may be carry-over from other donors' samples. Each CDR3 is given with its conserved first and last residue. Fields, in order: clone size, V gene, D gene, J gene, CDR3 protein, CDR3 DNA. A D gene is named only where the DNA matches it firmly. The size entry is marked missing in some rows and otherwise reads once, few, many or a size class.

few	TRBV27	NA	TRBJ2-7	CASSSLGEGHGYEQYF	TGTGCCAGTAGTTCCCTCGGTGAAGGACATGGTTACGAGCAGTACTTC
many	TRBV29-1	TRBD1	TRBJ1-2	CSVDTGQGYGYTF	TGCAGCGTTGATACGGGACAGGGCTATGGCTACACCTTC
many	TRBV3-1	TRBD2	TRBJ2-5	CASSPRSGRAGKTQYF	TGTGCCAGCAGCCCCCGCTCCGGGAGGGCCGGGAAGACCCAGTACTTC
many	TRBV19	NA	TRBJ2-7	CATWGTETYEQYF	TGTGCCACCTGGGGTACAGAAACCTACGAGCAGTACTTC
many	TRBV10-3	NA	TRBJ2-7	CAISGPTGYEQYF	TGTGCCATCAGTGGTCCAACAGGCTACGAGCAGTACTTC
few	TRBV28	TRBD2	TRBJ2-1	CASSGGEAIYNEQFF	TGTGCCAGCAGTGGGGGGGAGGCGATCTACAATGAGCAGTTTTTC
NA	TRBV5-6	TRBD1	TRBJ1-6	CASSHRGGSPLHF	TGTGCCAGCAGTCACAGGGGGGGTTCACCCCTCCACTTT
many	TRBV5-1	NA	TRBJ1-2	CASSLGQNYGYTF	TGCGCCAGCAGCTTGGGACAAAACTATGGCTACACCTTC
NA	TRBV6-1	NA	TRBJ1-6	CASSELMRGKDSPLHF	TGTGCCAGCAGTGAGTTGATGAGGGGAAAAGATTCACCCCTCCACTTT
few	TRBV6-4	NA	TRBJ2-3	CASSVKEPGSSTDTQYF	TGTGCCAGCAGTGTCAAAGAACCCGGTTCTAGCACAGATACGCAGTATTTT
NA	TRBV20-1	NA	TRBJ2-7	CSGNAREASEQYF	TGCAGTGGCAACGCCAGGGAGGCTAGCGAGCAGTACTTC
NA	TRBV2	TRBD1	TRBJ1-4	CASSSGTDNEKLFF	TGTGCCAGCAGTTCCGGGACAGATAATGAAAAACTGTTTTTT
many	TRBV11-2	NA	TRBJ2-5	CASSSFFLGTQYF	TGTGCCAGCAGCTCCTTCTTCTTGGGGACCCAGTACTTC
few	TRBV11-1	TRBD2	TRBJ2-3	CASSRARASGLTDTQYF	TGTGCCAGCAGCCGAGCCCGGGCTAGCGGACTCACAGATACGCAGTATTTT
many	TRBV19	TRBD2	TRBJ2-3	CASSIILAGTDTQYF	TGTGCCAGTAGTATAATTCTAGCGGGAACAGATACGCAGTATTTT
medium-sized	TRBV6-5	NA	TRBJ2-7	CASSYRGQGTYEQYF	TGTGCCAGCAGTTACCGGGGGCAGGGAACGTACGAGCAGTACTTC
many	TRBV4-1	TRBD1	TRBJ1-5	CASSQTGTGFNQPQHF	TGCGCCAGCAGCCAAACCGGGACAGGGTTCAACCAGCCCCAGCATTTT
many	TRBV12-3/TRBV12-4	NA	TRBJ1-4	CASSPLAGVNEKLFF	TGTGCCAGCAGCCCGCTGGCAGGGGTTAATGAAAAACTGTTTTTT
many	TRBV27	NA	TRBJ1-2	CASSSGGDVYGYTF	TGTGCCAGCAGTTCCGGCGGGGACGTCTATGGCTACACCTTC
many	TRBV12-3/TRBV12-4	NA	TRBJ2-3	CASSPTAISTDTQYF	TGTGCCAGCAGTCCGACCGCTATCAGCACAGATACGCAGTATTTT
many	TRBV6-1	NA	TRBJ2-1	CASKGGRGGYNEQFF	TGTGCCAGCAAAGGGGGCAGGGGAGGATACAATGAGCAGTTCTTC
many	TRBV2	TRBD2	TRBJ2-3	CASSEGTSGGPGTDTQYF	TGTGCCAGCAGTGAAGGGACTAGCGGGGGCCCTGGCACAGATACGCAGTATTTT
few	TRBV6-2/TRBV6-3	TRBD2	TRBJ2-1	CASSYGTSGRDEQFF	TGTGCCAGCAGCTACGGGACTAGCGGGAGGGACGAGCAGTTCTTC
NA	TRBV19	NA	TRBJ1-2	CASSIEAFYGYTF	TGTGCCAGTAGTATAGAAGCGTTCTATGGCTACACCTTC
many	TRBV3-1	TRBD2	TRBJ2-1	CASSQPPLLAGAEQFF	TGTGCCAGCAGCCAACCACCTCTACTAGCGGGAGCGGAGCAGTTCTTC
NA	TRBV29-1	NA	TRBJ2-7	CSVEERRGRAPQNYEQYF	TGCAGCGTTGAGGAGCGGCGGGGGCGGGCGCCCCAAAACTACGAGCAGTACTTC
many	TRBV6-6	NA	TRBJ1-2	CASSYSRGAPSYGYTF	TGTGCCAGCAGTTACTCGAGAGGAGCTCCTTCCTATGGCTACACCTTC
NA	TRBV5-3	NA	TRBJ1-2	CARSLAYSNYGYAF	TGTGCCAGAAGCTTAGCGTATTCTAACTATGGCTACGCCTTC
many	TRBV12-3/TRBV12-4	NA	TRBJ2-1	CASSSFPTQNPGEQFF	TGTGCCAGCAGCTCCTTCCCGACACAGAATCCAGGAGAGCAGTTCTTC
NA	TRBV5-1	TRBD1	TRBJ2-7	CASSLTGALYEQYF	TGCGCCAGCAGCTTGACAGGGGCATTGTACGAGCAGTACTTC
many	TRBV6-5	NA	TRBJ1-5	CASSYEGGQPRHF	TGTGCCAGCAGTTACGAGGGAGGTCAGCCCCGGCATTTT
many	TRBV28	NA	TRBJ2-5	CASSLASDWKETQYF	TGTGCCAGCAGTCTTGCTTCGGACTGGAAAGAGACCCAGTACTTC
NA	TRBV20-1	NA	TRBJ1-1	CSARPAGNTEAFF	TGCAGTGCTAGGCCGGCGGGGAACACTGAAGCTTTCTTT
NA	TRBV19	NA	TRBJ2-3	CASSTHLLADSVHF	TGTGCCAGTAGTACTCACCTCTTAGCGGATTCGGTACACTTT
many	TRBV20-1	NA	TRBJ2-5	CSAQTGDWETQYF	TGCAGTGCTCAAACAGGGGACTGGGAGACCCAGTACTTC
many	TRBV9	NA	TRBJ2-1	CASGRVGGYNEQFF	TGTGCCAGCGGTCGGGTCGGGGGCTACAATGAGCAGTTCTTC
NA	TRBV7-3	NA	TRBJ1-6	CASSRGIRGARDSPLHF	TGTGCCAGCAGCCGAGGGATACGGGGGGCGCGAGATTCACCCCTCCACTTT
many	TRBV6-4	TRBD2	TRBJ2-1	CASSDSGGSEIHEQFF	TGTGCCAGCAGTGACTCGGGCGGGAGTGAGATTCATGAGCAGTTCTTC
many	TRBV7-2	TRBD2	TRBJ2-5	CASSLGLAGGQETQYF	TGTGCCAGCAGCTTAGGACTAGCGGGAGGGCAAGAGACCCAGTACTTC
NA	TRBV28	TRBD1	TRBJ1-2	CASTKTGGAWGYTF	TGTGCCAGCACCAAGACAGGGGGCGCTTGGGGTTACACCTTC
few	TRBV6-1	NA	TRBJ1-2	CASTGGLGSYGYTF	TGTGCCAGCACAGGCGGCCTTGGTAGCTATGGCTACACCTTC
many	TRBV28	NA	TRBJ1-1	CASSWGKETEAFF	TGTGCCAGCAGTTGGGGGAAAGAGACTGAAGCTTTCTTT
many	TRBV29-1	NA	TRBJ2-5	CSVELETRQETQYF	TGCAGCGTTGAATTGGAAACGAGACAAGAGACCCAGTACTTC
many	TRBV5-1	NA	TRBJ1-2	CASSLDPSSQYGYTF	TGCGCCAGCAGCTTGGACCCGTCTTCTCAATATGGCTACACCTTC
many	TRBV10-2	NA	TRBJ1-3	CATGTPGNTIYF	TGCGCCACCGGGACTCCTGGAAACACCATATATTTT
NA	TRBV5-6	NA	TRBJ2-5	CASSLAGQTQYF	TGTGCCAGCAGCTTGGCTGGACAGACCCAGTACTTC
many	TRBV27	NA	TRBJ2-1	CASSLPDNNEQFF	TGTGCCAGCAGTTTACCGGATAACAATGAGCAGTTCTTC
many	TRBV15	NA	TRBJ2-7	CATSRSGGSNYEQYF	TGTGCCACCAGCAGATCCGGCGGGTCTAACTACGAGCAGTACTTC
NA	TRBV28	NA	TRBJ1-2	CASSKPLGPQEGYTF	TGTGCCAGCAGCAAACCCCTGGGACCCCAGGAGGGCTACACCTTC
NA	TRBV7-7	NA	TRBJ2-1	CASSLSSSVDNEQFF	TGTGCTAGCAGCTTAAGTTCGTCGGTGGACAATGAGCAGTTCTTC
many	TRBV19	NA	TRBJ1-2	CASSVGIGYTF	TGTGCCAGTAGCGTAGGAATTGGCTACACCTTC
many	TRBV5-1	NA	TRBJ1-6	CASSSEGPNNSPLHF	TGCGCCAGCAGCTCGGAGGGGCCGAATAATTCACCCCTCCACTTT
NA	TRBV28	TRBD1	TRBJ1-2	CASSPGTGGYGYTF	TGTGCCAGCAGTCCGGGGACAGGGGGGTATGGCTACACCTTC
many	TRBV6-1	TRBD1	TRBJ1-5	CASIGQARNQPQHF	TGTGCCAGCATCGGACAGGCTCGCAATCAGCCCCAGCATTTT